A selection of T cell receptor beta chains follows, all from one sample in a study of blood T cells in healthy people across ages. TCRdb itself ran the 5' RACE reads through MiXCR, one entry per CDR3 protein. The sample has hundreds of thousands of distinct CDR3 sequences, roughly 26% seen once. The specimen sequenced was blood. All receptors derive from an elderly woman in good health. CDR3s include the opening cysteine and the closing phenylalanine or tryptophan. A D gene is named only where the DNA matches it firmly. Expanded clones get a size class; other rows say once, few or many, or leave the size out.

CDR3 DNA: TGCGCCAGCAGCCTTGGAAAAAGCACAGATACGCAGTATTTT
CDR3 protein: CASSLGKSTDTQYF
J gene: TRBJ2-3
V gene: TRBV5-1
clone size: many
D gene: NA

CDR3 DNA: TGTGCTAGCAGCTTATCGTCGGCGGGGAAAGAGACCCAGTACTTC
CDR3 protein: CASSLSSAGKETQYF
J gene: TRBJ2-5
V gene: TRBV7-7
clone size: NA
D gene: NA

CDR3 DNA: TGTGCCAGCAGCGTAGCGGGGGGCCCACGAGAGACCCAGTTCTTC
CDR3 protein: CASSVAGGPRETQFF
J gene: TRBJ2-1
V gene: TRBV9
clone size: NA
D gene: NA

CDR3 DNA: TGTGCCAACAGCCAAGATACTAGCGGGGGCATCAATGAGCAGTTCTTC
CDR3 protein: CANSQDTSGGINEQFF
J gene: TRBJ2-1
V gene: TRBV4-2
clone size: once
D gene: TRBD2

CDR3 DNA: TGTGCCAGCAGTTGGGACAGGATGGGCACTGAAGCTTTCTTT
CDR3 protein: CASSWDRMGTEAFF
J gene: TRBJ1-1
V gene: TRBV12-3/TRBV12-4
clone size: few
D gene: TRBD1

CDR3 DNA: TGTGCCTGGAGTGTACGGGACAATGAGCAGTTCTTC
CDR3 protein: CAWSVRDNEQFF
J gene: TRBJ2-1
V gene: TRBV30
clone size: many
D gene: NA

CDR3 DNA: TGTGCCAGCAGCTTAGGGAGACAGGGAAAGAAGGAGACCCAGTACTTC
CDR3 protein: CASSLGRQGKKETQYF
J gene: TRBJ2-5
V gene: TRBV7-9
clone size: many
D gene: TRBD1

CDR3 DNA: TGTGCCAGCAGTGGCCAGAGACTATACTACGAGCAGTACTTC
CDR3 protein: CASSGQRLYYEQYF
J gene: TRBJ2-7
V gene: TRBV6-5
clone size: many
D gene: NA

CDR3 DNA: TGTGCCAGCAGCTTAGTGTTCAGGGTAGGAGACACTGAAGCTTTCTTT
CDR3 protein: CASSLVFRVGDTEAFF
J gene: TRBJ1-1
V gene: TRBV7-8
clone size: few
D gene: NA

CDR3 DNA: TGTGCCAGCAGGCTTTCGGGGGGTACCCCCCAAGAGACCCAGTACTTC
CDR3 protein: CASRLSGGTPQETQYF
J gene: TRBJ2-5
V gene: TRBV3-1
clone size: few
D gene: TRBD2

CDR3 DNA: TGTGCCAGCAGCTTGAGGGACAGGGGCACCGGGGAGCTGTTTTTT
CDR3 protein: CASSLRDRGTGELFF
J gene: TRBJ2-2
V gene: TRBV5-5
clone size: many
D gene: TRBD1

CDR3 DNA: TGTGCCAGCAGCTTGGGCGGTTTCAGCTCCTACAATGAGCAGTTCTTC
CDR3 protein: CASSLGGFSSYNEQFF
J gene: TRBJ2-1
V gene: TRBV5-5
clone size: many
D gene: NA

CDR3 DNA: TGCAGCGTTGAAGATCTATCATTTCCGTTCTTC
CDR3 protein: CSVEDLSFPFF
J gene: TRBJ2-1
V gene: TRBV29-1
clone size: NA
D gene: NA

CDR3 DNA: TGTGCCAGCTCACCAGACAGGAACAATCAGCCCCAGCATTTT
CDR3 protein: CASSPDRNNQPQHF
J gene: TRBJ1-5
V gene: TRBV18
clone size: NA
D gene: NA

CDR3 DNA: TGTGCCAGCAGTTACGGGGAGGGAACCCAGTACTTC
CDR3 protein: CASSYGEGTQYF
J gene: TRBJ2-5
V gene: TRBV6-5
clone size: many
D gene: TRBD2

CDR3 DNA: TGCGCCAGCAGCTTGGTAACCGGGGAAGAGACCCAGTTCTTC
CDR3 protein: CASSLVTGEETQFF
J gene: TRBJ2-1
V gene: TRBV5-1
clone size: NA
D gene: NA

CDR3 DNA: TGTGCCATCAGTGAGTCGACAGGGTGGAGGAAAGAGACCCAGTACTTC
CDR3 protein: CAISESTGWRKETQYF
J gene: TRBJ2-5
V gene: TRBV10-3
clone size: NA
D gene: TRBD1

CDR3 DNA: TGTGCCAGCAGCCACGGGGGCTACCAAGAGACCCAGTACTTC
CDR3 protein: CASSHGGYQETQYF
J gene: TRBJ2-5
V gene: TRBV7-9
clone size: many
D gene: NA

CDR3 DNA: TGTGCCAGCGCGCCTAACTCCTACAATGAGCGGTACTTC
CDR3 protein: CASAPNSYNERYF
J gene: TRBJ2-1
V gene: TRBV12-3/TRBV12-4
clone size: NA
D gene: NA

CDR3 DNA: TGTGCCAGCAGTTACCAGGGATCTGGTGGAAACACCATATATTTT
CDR3 protein: CASSYQGSGGNTIYF
J gene: TRBJ1-3
V gene: TRBV6-6
clone size: once
D gene: NA

CDR3 DNA: TGTGCCAGCAGCTTAGCGACTAGCGGCGAGCAGTACTTC
CDR3 protein: CASSLATSGEQYF
J gene: TRBJ2-7
V gene: TRBV7-9
clone size: many
D gene: TRBD2

CDR3 DNA: TGCAGCGTTGAAGGGTTGGGAACGGCTTTCTTT
CDR3 protein: CSVEGLGTAFF
J gene: TRBJ1-1
V gene: TRBV29-1
clone size: many
D gene: NA

CDR3 DNA: TGTGCCAGCAGCTTGGAAAGGGTTCCCACCACAGATACGCAGTATTTT
CDR3 protein: CASSLERVPTTDTQYF
J gene: TRBJ2-3
V gene: TRBV5-5
clone size: many
D gene: NA

CDR3 DNA: TGCGCCAGCAGCCAAGATCGTCTCAGGGGAGGAGAGACCCAGTACTTC
CDR3 protein: CASSQDRLRGGETQYF
J gene: TRBJ2-5
V gene: TRBV4-3
clone size: many
D gene: NA

CDR3 DNA: TGTGCCAGCAAATCCGACAGAAATAGCAATCAGCCCCAGCATTTT
CDR3 protein: CASKSDRNSNQPQHF
J gene: TRBJ1-5
V gene: TRBV2
clone size: NA
D gene: NA

CDR3 DNA: TGTGCCAGCAGCCCAGGACAGGGCGGGAGGGAGACCCAGTACTTC
CDR3 protein: CASSPGQGGRETQYF
J gene: TRBJ2-5
V gene: TRBV7-9
clone size: many
D gene: NA

CDR3 DNA: TGTGCCAGCAGCTCCCCCCTCCAAGATACGCAGTATTTT
CDR3 protein: CASSSPLQDTQYF
J gene: TRBJ2-3
V gene: TRBV12-3/TRBV12-4
clone size: many
D gene: NA

CDR3 DNA: TGTGCCAGCAGCTTATCTCGCGGGGGCTCCTACAATGAGCAGTACTTC
CDR3 protein: CASSLSRGGSYNEQYF
J gene: TRBJ2-7
V gene: TRBV7-7
clone size: NA
D gene: NA

CDR3 DNA: TGTGCTAGCAGCCCGGAGCCGGGACGACGCACAGATACGCAGTATTTT
CDR3 protein: CASSPEPGRRTDTQYF
J gene: TRBJ2-3
V gene: TRBV7-7
clone size: few
D gene: NA

CDR3 DNA: TGTGCCAGCAGTTTGTCTGGGACAATAACAGATATGCAGTATTTT
CDR3 protein: CASSLSGTITDMQYF
J gene: TRBJ2-3
V gene: TRBV12-3/TRBV12-4
clone size: once
D gene: NA

CDR3 DNA: TGTGCCAGCAGTTCAGCTCTCAGGGGGTTGGATGGCTACACCTTC
CDR3 protein: CASSSALRGLDGYTF
J gene: TRBJ1-2
V gene: TRBV27
clone size: many
D gene: TRBD1

CDR3 DNA: TGTACCAGCAGCTTAGCGGGGGGGATGCAAGAGACCCAGTACTTC
CDR3 protein: CTSSLAGGMQETQYF
J gene: TRBJ2-5
V gene: TRBV7-2
clone size: NA
D gene: TRBD2

CDR3 DNA: TGTGCCAGCGGGCGGGGGGCGGGAGAGACCCAGTACTTC
CDR3 protein: CASGRGAGETQYF
J gene: TRBJ2-5
V gene: TRBV6-6
clone size: many
D gene: TRBD2

CDR3 DNA: TGTGCCAGCAGCCTTTCGTTTACTAACTATGGCTACACCTTC
CDR3 protein: CASSLSFTNYGYTF
J gene: TRBJ1-2
V gene: TRBV12-3/TRBV12-4
clone size: many
D gene: NA

CDR3 DNA: TGTGCCAGCAGCCCTTATCAGGGAGGGGGTGAGCAGTACTTC
CDR3 protein: CASSPYQGGGEQYF
J gene: TRBJ2-7
V gene: TRBV28
clone size: few
D gene: NA

CDR3 DNA: TGTGCCAGCAGCCTTGGACAGGCTTCCGGCTACACCTTC
CDR3 protein: CASSLGQASGYTF
J gene: TRBJ1-2
V gene: TRBV7-2
clone size: many
D gene: TRBD1

CDR3 DNA: TGTGCCTGGAGTAGATGGGATGAGCAGTTCTTC
CDR3 protein: CAWSRWDEQFF
J gene: TRBJ2-1
V gene: TRBV30
clone size: NA
D gene: NA